Following are 22 T cell receptor beta chains from one sample sequenced in a study of T cells expressing NK-cell markers. One entry per CDR3 protein, without DNA, is what TCRdb gives after re-calling the 5' RACE reads. The sample has some 300,000 distinct CDR3 sequences. The specimen was blood T cells: a sorted CD56 or NKG2C T cell subset, CD4+ or CD8+ T cells, or bulk PBMC T cells (not recorded which). These receptors came from a man in his late teens or twenties in good health.

J is TRBJ1-4 and V is TRBV18. Germline lookup yields CDR1 KGHSH and CDR2 LQKENI. There are 11 residues in the CDR3. CDR3: CASSDTRKLFF.

The chain has TRBV25-1 and TRBJ2-3. This CDR3 spans 13 amino acids. From germline, CDR1 is MGHDK and CDR2 SYGVNS. CDR3 loop: CASSERGVDTQYF.

The chain recombines TRBV5-1 with TRBJ2-1; the TCRdb D gene call, TRBD1, has no DNA to confirm it. The length of the CDR3 is 15 residues. Germline V gene sequence: CDR1 SGHRS, CDR2 YFSETQ. The CDR3 sequence: CASRGGSHSYNEQFF.

The chain employs TRBV7-2 and TRBJ2-5; the D call from TCRdb, TRBD2, cannot be confirmed without DNA. The CDR3 is 14 residues long. Germline CDR1 SGHTA, CDR2 FQGNSA. CDR3: CASSYSRGKETQYF.

V is TRBV28 and J is TRBJ1-4. The CDR3 totals 13 residues. Germline CDR1 reads MDHEN; CDR2 reads SYDVKM. The CDR3 loop is CASSFSANEKLFF.

The chain couples TRBV28 to TRBJ2-1; TCRdb's D gene call, TRBD1, goes unchecked for lack of DNA. The CDR3 is made up of 16 amino acids. Germline CDR1 reads MDHEN; CDR2 reads SYDVKM. This CDR3 reads CASTLGGASSYNEQFF.

V is TRBV12-3 or TRBV12-4 and J is TRBJ1-6; no DNA is available, so the TRBD1 call from TCRdb remains unchecked. The CDR3 spans 15 residues. The CDR3 protein is CASTQGTGWSSPLHF.

The rearrangement uses TRBV24-1 and TRBJ2-1; TCRdb proposes TRBD2, but this gene call is untestable without DNA. Germline-derived CDR1 and CDR2 are KGHDR and SFDVKD. The CDR3 runs 15 residues. The CDR3 sequence: CATSDPLAGYNEQFF.

The chain links TRBV29-1 to TRBJ2-6; without DNA, the TCRdb call of TRBD1 cannot be checked. The germline CDR1 and CDR2 sequences are SQVTM and ANQGSEA. The CDR3 extends over 16 amino acids. Here the CDR3 reads CSVPTVNLFGANVLTF.

The rearrangement joins TRBV10-2 to TRBJ1-2; absent DNA, TCRdb's TRBD1 call cannot be checked. Germline V CDR1 and CDR2: WSHSY, SAAADI. CDR3 length: 12 amino acids. CDR3: CASQGVNYGYTF.

V usage is TRBV5-1 and J usage is TRBJ2-7; TCRdb calls TRBD2, which cannot be checked without DNA. From germline, CDR1 is SGHRS and CDR2 YFSETQ. This CDR3 is 12 amino acids long. The CDR3 sequence: CASSRGGYEQYF.

This chain connects TRBV7-9 to TRBJ1-2; without DNA, the TCRdb call of TRBD1 cannot be checked. The CDR3 extends over 14 amino acids. Germline V gives CDR1 SEHNR, CDR2 FQNEAQ (reference sequence). CDR3 loop: CASSTGQGLYGYTF. The full variable domain, its missing parts supplied by reference TRBV7-9 and TRBJ1-2, is DTGVSQNPRHKITKRGQNVTFRCDPISEHNRLYWYRQTLGQGPEFLTYFQNEAQLEKSRLLSDRFSAERPKGSFSTLEIQRTEQGDSAMYLCASSTGQGLYGYTFGSGTRLTVV.

This chain connects TRBV27 to TRBJ1-2. This CDR3 contains 13 residues. Germline V lookup: CDR1 MNHEY, CDR2 SMNVEV (reference sequence). This chain's CDR3 is CASSVSSNYGYTF.

The CDR3 protein is CASSDTLAGGSNEQFF. The chain recombines TRBV7-6 with TRBJ2-1; as DNA is missing, the TRBD2 call by TCRdb cannot be tested. The CDR3 sequence is 16 residues long. Per germline, CDR1 SGHVS and CDR2 FNYEAQ.

This chain connects TRBV20-1 to TRBJ2-3; the TRBD2 assignment by TCRdb is unverifiable without DNA. Germline CDR1 and CDR2: DFQATT and SNEGSKA (reference sequence). There are 15 residues in the CDR3. The CDR3 is CSARDWGLAADTQYF.

This chain uses TRBV20-1 with TRBJ2-7; the D call of TRBD2 rests on TCRdb alone, since no DNA is present to check it. The CDR3 covers 16 residues. Germline CDR1 and CDR2: DFQATT and SNEGSKA (reference sequence). CDR3 protein: CSARKWGGQVSYEQYF.

The genes are TRBV15 and TRBJ1-1; TCRdb's assignment of TRBD1 cannot be checked, as there is no DNA. This CDR3 comprises 16 residues. CDR1 is LNHNV, CDR2 YYDKDF, per germline (reference sequence). CDR3 in amino acids: CATSRGFWDKDTEAFF.

This sequence joins TRBV10-2 and TRBJ2-3; there is no DNA to check the TCRdb D call of TRBD1. This CDR3 is built from 12 residues. Germline CDR1 and CDR2: WSHSY and SAAADI. The CDR3 reads CASSDWADTQYF.

The gene calls are TRBV9 and TRBJ2-2; as DNA is missing, the TRBD2 call by TCRdb cannot be tested. Looked up from germline, CDR1 is SGDLS and CDR2 is YYNGEE. The CDR3 loop spans 15 amino acids. The CDR3 sequence: CASSIVGSSNGELFF.

The chain recombines TRBV6-2 or TRBV6-3 with TRBJ1-2; lacking DNA, the TRBD1 call made by TCRdb goes unchecked. The CDR3 is 14 residues long. Per germline, CDR1 MNHEY and CDR2 SVGEGT. The CDR3 region is CASSGDRNLRGYTF.

The rearrangement uses TRBV20-1 and TRBJ1-1. Per germline, CDR1 DFQATT and CDR2 SNEGSKA (reference sequence). The CDR3 covers 11 residues. CDR3 residues: CSTRLDTEAFF.

The V call is TRBV30, the J call TRBJ2-5; TCRdb outputs TRBD1, but without DNA this stays unchecked. The CDR3 extends over 12 amino acids. The germline CDR1 and CDR2 sequences are GTSNPN and SVGIG (reference sequence). This chain's CDR3 is CAWSSGGETQYF.